The clone carrying this TCR beta chain came up a few times. The antigen remains undetermined. At one boundary the junction diverges from the germline segment, which might be a read error. The data were obtained in a study of T cells after yellow fever vaccination. Study results and limitations: A small share of clonotypes appeared in both CD4 and CD8 compartments.

Germline V gives CDR1 SGHRS, CDR2 YFSETQ. CDR3 length: 14 residues. By 5'RACE template switching, TCR cDNA was produced, with a universal primer site and UMIs added in the process. Each CDR3 protein is one row after TCRdb ran MiXCR on the 5' RACE reads. The sample has 250,000 to 400,000 distinct CDR3 sequences; over 3.5% are singletons. The sequencing here drew on PBMCs, taken 5 days after the yellow fever booster vaccination. V is TRBV5-1 and J is TRBJ2-2; D unresolved. This TCR was recovered from a man between 18 and 35 years old who received the YFV17D yellow fever vaccine. CDR3 loop: CASAALTNTGELFF. The CDR3 nucleotides read TGCGCCAGCGCTGCCCTAACGAATACCGGGGAGCTGTTTTTT.